One and the same sample provided the 21 T cell receptor beta chains below, sequenced in a study of blood T cell repertoires in COVID-19. The protocol was immunoSEQ multiplex PCR, while the TCRdb copy is restricted to in-frame clones and leaves out a portion. Here the sample spans about 410,000 clones, around 89% being singletons. Material: peripheral blood. These receptor sequences come from a woman aged 40 to 49 with COVID-19, enrolled during active disease.

This clone has a single count. The V and J genes are TRBV4-1 and TRBJ1-1; D not certain. The CDR3 is 15 residues long. Trimming cost V 0 bases and J 4 bases, with 12 bases left between them. Looked up from germline, CDR1 is MGHRA and CDR2 is YSYEKL. The CDR3 loop reads CASSQDAKGSTEAFF. CDR3 coding DNA: TGCGCCAGCAGCCAAGACGCAAAAGGGAGCACTGAAGCTTTCTTT.

Worth noting for this clone: Other DNA variants within this sample encode the same CDR3. The chain carries TRBV6-6 and TRBJ2-5; D is unresolved. Looked up from germline, CDR1 is MNHNY and CDR2 is SVGAGI (reference sequence). The CDR3 extends over 11 amino acids. Trimming stripped 5 bases from V and 5 bases from J, with 6 bases between. The CDR3 protein is CASSPLETQYF. The CDR3, as DNA: TGTGCCAGCAGTCCCCTGGAGACCCAGTACTTC.

This clone was seen once. The chain recombines TRBV30 with TRBJ2-2; a weak D match, TRBD2 (6 bases). Germline assignment: CDR1 GTSNPN and CDR2 SVGIG (reference sequence). This CDR3 is built from 12 residues. Deletions cut 2 bases from V and 15 bases from J, with 16 bases between. The CDR3 DNA follows: TGTGCCTGGAGTACTGGCCAGGCGGGATTGTTTTTT. This gives the protein CAWSTGQAGLFF. The full variable domain, with the rest looked up from reference TRBV30 and TRBJ2-2, is SQTIHQWPATLVQPVGSPLSLECTVEGTSNPNLYWYRQAAGRGLQLLFYSVGIGQISSEVPQNLSASRPQDRQFILSSKKLLLSDSGFYLCAWSTGQAGLFFGEGSRLTVL.

This rearrangement joins TRBV19 to TRBJ2-3; 10 positions agree with TRBD2. Germline-derived CDR1 and CDR2 are LNHDA and SQIVND (reference sequence). CDR3 size: 15 residues. The junction had 6 bases not matched to a gene; V was cut back by 3 bases and J by 6 bases. The chain's CDR3 is CASSMSSGSVDTQYF. Here the CDR3 DNA reads TGTGCCAGTAGTATGTCTAGCGGGAGTGTGGATACGCAGTATTTT. The full variable domain, completed using reference TRBV19 and TRBJ2-3, is DGGITQSPKYLFRKEGQNVTLSCEQNLNHDAMYWYRQDPGQGLRLIYYSQIVNDFQKGDIAEGYSVSREKKESFPLTVTSAQKNPTAFYLCASSMSSGSVDTQYFGPGTRLTVL.

This clone was counted once. The gene calls are TRBV4-1 and TRBJ2-7; TRBD2 agrees at 7 bases. The germline V gene has CDR1 MGHRA and CDR2 YSYEKL. The V segment lost 4 bases and the J segment 3 bases; nucleotides outside the gene matches: 9. The CDR3 has 15 residues. CDR3 sequence (DNA): TGCGCCAGCAGCCCCAGGGCCAGCGGGGACTACGAGCAGTACTTC. Translated, it gives CASSPRASGDYEQYF.

The chain combines TRBV19 with TRBJ1-1, with 7 positions matching TRBD1. Germline V gene data show CDR1 as LNHDA and CDR2 as SQIVND (reference sequence). This CDR3 has 18 amino acids. V lost 1 base and J lost 3; bases outside the gene matches: 14. CDR3 in DNA: TGTGCCAGTAGTATAGTAGGGACAGTCGGGAATAGGTACACTGAAGCTTTCTTT. This translates into CASSIVGTVGNRYTEAFF.

The chain recombines TRBV6-5 with TRBJ1-2, with D perhaps matching TRBD1 (5 bases). V was cut by 2 bases and J by 4 bases, with 14 bases left in between. Germline V gene lookup returns CDR1 MNHEY and CDR2 SVGAGI. The CDR3 extends over 15 amino acids. The chain's CDR3 is CASSYVSQGVYGYTF. The CDR3, as DNA: TGTGCCAGCAGTTACGTCTCGCAGGGTGTCTATGGCTACACCTTC.

The J gene is TRBJ2-1, the V gene TRBV7-9, with D perhaps matching TRBD1 (5 bases). V dropped 4 bases and J dropped 9 bases, with 10 bases sitting between them. CDR1 and CDR2 (germline): SEHNR, FQNEAQ (reference sequence). The CDR3 has 12 residues. The CDR3 sequence is CASSWVDIEQFF. The CDR3 DNA follows: TGTGCCAGCAGCTGGGTGGACATTGAGCAGTTCTTC.

The gene calls are TRBV30 and TRBJ1-6; D gene uncertain. This CDR3 contains 16 residues. Germline V gene data show CDR1 as GTSNPN and CDR2 as SVGIG (reference sequence). V was cut by 0 bases and J by 0 bases, with 9 bases left in between. CDR3 residues: CAWSVRESSYNSPLHF. The CDR3 bases are TGTGCCTGGAGTGTACGGGAGAGCTCCTATAATTCACCCCTCCACTTT.

This chain connects TRBV5-1 to TRBJ2-3, with D possibly TRBD2 on 6 matching bases. V was clipped by 2 bases and J by 4 bases, with 14 bases between them. The CDR3 totals 15 residues. CDR1 is SGHRS and CDR2 is YFSETQ in the germline V gene. The CDR3: CASSLRGLRADTQYF. The CDR3 DNA is TGCGCCAGCAGCTTAAGGGGACTCAGGGCAGATACGCAGTATTTT.

V is TRBV20-1 and J is TRBJ1-1; D may be TRBD1 (5 bases). The CDR3 sequence is 11 residues long. Germline V gives CDR1 DFQATT, CDR2 SNEGSKA (reference sequence). V lost 4 bases to trimming and J lost 6 bases, with 9 bases between them. CDR3 nucleotides: TGCAGTGCTATGGGGGGAGCTGAAGCTTTCTTT. Protein sequence: CSAMGGAEAFF.

V is TRBV27 and J is TRBJ1-6, with a possible D match to TRBD1 (5 bases). Germline lookup yields CDR1 MNHEY and CDR2 SMNVEV (reference sequence). V was shortened by 4 bases and J by 6 bases, with 16 bases between the two germline ends. The length of the CDR3 is 16 residues. The CDR3, as DNA: TGTGCCAGCAGTTCCCGGCGGGGGGGACCTAATTCACCCCTCCACTTT. Protein sequence: CASSSRRGGPNSPLHF.

V and J are TRBV9 and TRBJ1-1; D might be TRBD1 (5 bases). Germline CDR1 and CDR2: SGDLS and YYNGEE. V dropped 4 bases and J dropped 0 bases, with 16 bases sitting between them. This CDR3 region has 16 residues. The DNA for the CDR3 is TGTGCCAGCAGCCCAAGGGGTCCGGGAGTGAACACTGAAGCTTTCTTT. Translating gives CASSPRGPGVNTEAFF.

The V call is TRBV19, the J call TRBJ1-5; 7 bases map to TRBD1. The CDR3 runs to 15 residues. The ends lost 6 bases at V and 2 bases at J; junction bases unmatched: 7. From germline, CDR1 is LNHDA and CDR2 SQIVND (reference sequence). CDR3 loop: CASRTDRAGNQPQHF. DNA of the CDR3: TGTGCCAGTAGGACAGACAGGGCGGGCAATCAGCCCCAGCATTTT.

The rearrangement uses TRBV7-9 and TRBJ1-2; D is uncertain. V gave up 2 bases and J gave up 8 bases, with 12 bases separating them. CDR1 and CDR2 from the germline V gene are SEHNR and FQNEAQ (reference sequence). The CDR3 covers 13 residues. The chain's CDR3 is CASSLSGLRGYTF. CDR3 coding DNA: TGTGCCAGCAGCTTATCCGGCCTGAGGGGCTACACCTTC.

V is TRBV28 and J is TRBJ1-2; D unresolved. Germline V lookup: CDR1 MDHEN, CDR2 SYDVKM. Trimming stripped 4 bases from V and 4 bases from J, with 4 bases between. The CDR3 is 11 residues long. The DNA of the CDR3 is TGTGCCAGCAGTTCCAGCTATGGCTACACCTTC. Protein: CASSSSYGYTF.

This clone was seen more than once but under ten times. This chain connects TRBV28 to TRBJ2-1; TRBD2 might be the D (7 bases). CDR3 length: 14 residues. Germline CDR1 is MDHEN and CDR2 is SYDVKM. The V gene lost 6 bases and the J gene lost 8 bases, with 17 bases spanning the gap. As DNA, the CDR3 is TGTGCCAGCAGCCAAGGGGGGGAAGGCCATGAGCAGTTCTTC. Its translation: CASSQGGEGHEQFF.

The chain has TRBV4-3 and TRBJ2-4; D possibly corresponds to TRBD1 (7 bases). The CDR3 runs 15 residues. CDR1 is LGHNA and CDR2 is YSLEER in the germline V gene. Trimming left V 1 base short and J 10 bases short, with 17 bases between. The CDR3 loop is CASSQAAGQLNIQYF. As DNA, the CDR3 is TGCGCCAGCAGCCAAGCGGCGGGACAGTTGAATATTCAGTACTTC.

This chain joins TRBV7-2 and TRBJ2-2, with 8 bases that match TRBD1. V was clipped by 5 bases and J by 6 bases; unmatched bases: 11. From germline, CDR1 is SGHTA and CDR2 FQGNSA. This CDR3 comprises 16 residues. The CDR3 bases are TGTGCCAGCAGCGGGGGACAGGCGGGTTACCCCGGGGAGCTGTTTTTT. This encodes CASSGGQAGYPGELFF.

As to this clone: Other DNA sequences in this specimen translate into the identical CDR3. This chain uses TRBV5-1 with TRBJ2-2; 11 nucleotides align to TRBD2. With 4 bases clipped from V and 1 base from J, the junction kept 3 bases outside the gene matches. The germline CDR1 and CDR2 sequences are SGHRS and YFSETQ. CDR3 size: 16 residues. The CDR3, as DNA: TGCGCCAGCAGCCCCCTAGCGGGGGGGAACACCGGGGAGCTGTTTTTT. Translating gives CASSPLAGGNTGELFF.

J is TRBJ1-5 and V is TRBV27; possible D gene TRBD1, 6 bases. V shed 7 bases and J shed 3 bases, with 19 bases lying between them. Germline lookup yields CDR1 MNHEY and CDR2 SMNVEV (reference sequence). The CDR3 runs 16 residues. CDR3 sequence: CASTQTGWAANQPQHF. CDR3 bases: TGTGCCAGCACCCAAACAGGGTGGGCGGCCAATCAGCCCCAGCATTTT.